This T cell receptor (beta chain) stems from a study of monozygotic twins with inflammatory bowel disease. Study-wide results and caveats: People with IBD had fewer clonotypes in common with others than healthy twins did, especially with disease activity. No distinction between different T cell subtypes was possible.

Investigators made cDNA in eight separate reactions per sample. The template-switching step introduced UMIs that carried a 6-nucleotide sample barcode. From its re-call of the 5' RACE reads, TCRdb lists each CDR3 protein once, without DNA. This sample's table has about 160,000 distinct CDR3 sequences. In the case of this clonotype: The antigen remains undetermined.

This CDR3 is built from 15 residues. Germline V lookup: CDR1 MDHEN, CDR2 SYDVKM. This rearrangement joins TRBV28 to TRBJ2-7; TCRdb calls TRBD2, which cannot be checked without DNA. Sequencing was performed on blood. This TCR was recovered from a human donor with ulcerative colitis or Crohn's disease, or a healthy co-twin of an affected twin (not recorded which). CDR3 sequence: CASSSPPHLSYEQYF. Supplemented by reference TRBV28 and TRBJ2-7, the full variable domain reads DVKVTQSSRYLVKRTGEKVFLECVQDMDHENMFWYRQDPGLGLRLIYFSYDVKMKEKGDIPEGYSVSREKKERFSLILESASTNQTSMYLCASSSPPHLSYEQYFGPGTRLTVT.